These T cell receptor beta chains were read from a single sample in a study of T-cell memory formation after mild COVID-19. TCRdb fed the 5' RACE reads into MiXCR, producing one record per CDR3 protein. The sample carries over 450,000 distinct CDR3 sequences, about a fifth recorded once. Sequencing was done on a sample of PBMCs or a T cell subset sorted from them (not recorded which). The receptors stem from an adult woman who had mild COVID-19 (a few samples of this study predate the infection). Cell type and time point are not known. Both conserved end residues are part of each CDR3. The order of the fields is J gene, CDR3 length, V gene, D gene, clone size, CDR3 DNA, CDR3 protein. The D gene is left open where the match is weak. A row's size may be missing; if present it is once, few, many or a size class.

j_call: TRBJ2-3
cdr3_length: 17
v_call: TRBV6-7
d_call: .
clone_size: few
cdr3_nt: TGTGCCAGCAGCTACCCAAGGGCCGGGGGGCGCACAGATACGCAGTATTTT
cdr3_aa: CASSYPRAGGRTDTQYF

j_call: TRBJ2-7
cdr3_length: 12
v_call: TRBV16
d_call: .
clone_size: .
cdr3_nt: TGTGCCAGCAGCCAGGGGGCTGGTGAGCAGTACTTC
cdr3_aa: CASSQGAGEQYF

j_call: TRBJ2-5
cdr3_length: 14
v_call: TRBV5-6
d_call: .
clone_size: once
cdr3_nt: TGTGCCAGCAGCAAGGGAGCTTTTGGCGAGACCCAGTACTTC
cdr3_aa: CASSKGAFGETQYF

j_call: TRBJ2-1
cdr3_length: 12
v_call: TRBV5-4
d_call: .
clone_size: .
cdr3_nt: TGTGCCAGCAGCTTGGACCGGTATGAGCAGTTCTTC
cdr3_aa: CASSLDRYEQFF

j_call: TRBJ1-1
cdr3_length: 11
v_call: TRBV12-3/TRBV12-4
d_call: .
clone_size: many
cdr3_nt: TGTGCCAGCAGCCCGGGGGGTGAAGCTTTCTTT
cdr3_aa: CASSPGGEAFF

j_call: TRBJ2-7
cdr3_length: 15
v_call: TRBV5-5
d_call: .
clone_size: .
cdr3_nt: TGTGCCAGCAGCTTGCTGGGAGTGGACTTTTACGAGCAGTACTTC
cdr3_aa: CASSLLGVDFYEQYF

j_call: TRBJ2-2
cdr3_length: 13
v_call: TRBV4-1
d_call: TRBD1
clone_size: few
cdr3_nt: TGCGCCAGCAGCCGACAGGGTAACGGGGAGCTGTTTTTT
cdr3_aa: CASSRQGNGELFF

j_call: TRBJ2-5
cdr3_length: 16
v_call: TRBV6-5
d_call: .
clone_size: once
cdr3_nt: TGTGCCAGCAGTTACTCTGGTTCTTCCTCCCAAGAGACCCAGTACTTC
cdr3_aa: CASSYSGSSSQETQYF

j_call: TRBJ2-2
cdr3_length: 15
v_call: TRBV7-2
d_call: .
clone_size: few
cdr3_nt: TGTGCCAGCAGCTTAGGGCGAGGTACCCCCGGGGAGCTGTTTTTT
cdr3_aa: CASSLGRGTPGELFF

j_call: TRBJ2-3
cdr3_length: 16
v_call: TRBV7-2
d_call: TRBD2
clone_size: .
cdr3_nt: TGTGCCAGCAGCTACCGGGTAGCGGGGGGGTTGGTTACGCAGTATTTT
cdr3_aa: CASSYRVAGGLVTQYF

j_call: TRBJ2-2
cdr3_length: 15
v_call: TRBV20-1
d_call: TRBD2
clone_size: few
cdr3_nt: TGCAGTGCTAGAGTCGGCGGGGGGGCCGCCGGGGAGCTGTTTTTT
cdr3_aa: CSARVGGGAAGELFF

j_call: TRBJ2-3
cdr3_length: 19
v_call: TRBV5-1
d_call: TRBD2
clone_size: few
cdr3_nt: TGCGCCAGCAGCCCGGGACTAGCGGGAGGGCCGGTAAGCACAGATACGCAGTATTTT
cdr3_aa: CASSPGLAGGPVSTDTQYF

j_call: TRBJ2-7
cdr3_length: 16
v_call: TRBV12-3/TRBV12-4
d_call: TRBD1
clone_size: .
cdr3_nt: TGTGCCAGCAGTTCCACCGACCGGGACAGAAACTACGAGCAGTACTTC
cdr3_aa: CASSSTDRDRNYEQYF

j_call: TRBJ2-7
cdr3_length: 14
v_call: TRBV5-1
d_call: .
clone_size: .
cdr3_nt: TGCGCCAGCAGCGGTCCCCCGGCCGCCTACGAGCAGTACTTC
cdr3_aa: CASSGPPAAYEQYF

j_call: TRBJ2-1
cdr3_length: 15
v_call: TRBV20-1
d_call: .
clone_size: few
cdr3_nt: TGCAGTGCTAGAGCTCTCGGGGTCTCCTACAATGAGCAGTTCTTC
cdr3_aa: CSARALGVSYNEQFF

j_call: TRBJ2-7
cdr3_length: 15
v_call: TRBV5-1
d_call: TRBD2
clone_size: .
cdr3_nt: TGCGCCAGCAGCAGCCTAGCGGGGGGAATCGGCGAGCAGTACTTC
cdr3_aa: CASSSLAGGIGEQYF

j_call: TRBJ2-3
cdr3_length: 15
v_call: TRBV12-3/TRBV12-4
d_call: TRBD1
clone_size: .
cdr3_nt: TGTGCCAGCGGAAGGGGGCCTAGTAGCACAGATACGCAGTATTTT
cdr3_aa: CASGRGPSSTDTQYF

j_call: TRBJ2-3
cdr3_length: 14
v_call: TRBV20-1
d_call: TRBD2
clone_size: few
cdr3_nt: TGCAGTGCTAGGATTACTAGCGGCACAGATACGCAGTATTTT
cdr3_aa: CSARITSGTDTQYF

j_call: TRBJ2-1
cdr3_length: 17
v_call: TRBV10-3
d_call: TRBD2
clone_size: .
cdr3_nt: TGTGCCATCAGTGAGTCTGGCCTAGCGGGGTCGTACAATGAGCAGTTCTTC
cdr3_aa: CAISESGLAGSYNEQFF

j_call: TRBJ1-2
cdr3_length: 16
v_call: TRBV11-2
d_call: .
clone_size: many
cdr3_nt: TGTGCCAGCAGCTCGCAGGGGTATTTGGAAAACTATGGCTACACCTTC
cdr3_aa: CASSSQGYLENYGYTF

j_call: TRBJ1-2
cdr3_length: 12
v_call: TRBV12-3/TRBV12-4
d_call: .
clone_size: few
cdr3_nt: TGTGCCAGCACTTTGGGGGTTCGCGGCTACACCTTC
cdr3_aa: CASTLGVRGYTF

j_call: TRBJ2-6
cdr3_length: 18
v_call: TRBV24-1
d_call: TRBD2
clone_size: .
cdr3_nt: TGTGCCACCAGTGAGACTAGCGGGGGCGCCCCTGGGGCCAACGTCCTGACTTTC
cdr3_aa: CATSETSGGAPGANVLTF

j_call: TRBJ1-6
cdr3_length: 14
v_call: TRBV12-3/TRBV12-4
d_call: TRBD1
clone_size: .
cdr3_nt: TGTGCCAGCAGTTTCGGACAGGGAGATTCACCCCTCCACTTT
cdr3_aa: CASSFGQGDSPLHF

j_call: TRBJ2-3
cdr3_length: 16
v_call: TRBV7-2
d_call: TRBD2
clone_size: .
cdr3_nt: TGTGCCAGCAGCTTAGCTAGCGGGAGACGGGCAGATACGCAGTATTTT
cdr3_aa: CASSLASGRRADTQYF

j_call: TRBJ2-2
cdr3_length: 15
v_call: TRBV19
d_call: .
clone_size: .
cdr3_nt: TGTGCCAGTTGCCCGGGACATTCGAACACCGGGGAGCTGTTTTTT
cdr3_aa: CASCPGHSNTGELFF

j_call: TRBJ2-3
cdr3_length: 16
v_call: TRBV18
d_call: TRBD2
clone_size: .
cdr3_nt: TGTGCCAGCTCACTCAGGACTAGCGGGAAAGCAGATACGCAGTATTTT
cdr3_aa: CASSLRTSGKADTQYF

j_call: TRBJ1-1
cdr3_length: 18
v_call: TRBV19
d_call: .
clone_size: few
cdr3_nt: TGTGCCAGTAGTAGGAAACCGGGATCGAGAGGGATGAACACTGAAGCTTTCTTT
cdr3_aa: CASSRKPGSRGMNTEAFF

j_call: TRBJ2-1
cdr3_length: 14
v_call: TRBV9
d_call: .
clone_size: few
cdr3_nt: TGTGCCAGCAGCGTAGGAGGGGACGGTGGTGAGCAGTTCTTC
cdr3_aa: CASSVGGDGGEQFF

j_call: TRBJ1-1
cdr3_length: 13
v_call: TRBV19
d_call: .
clone_size: .
cdr3_nt: TGTGCCAGTACCCTCCCTCCTAGCACTGAAGCTTTCTTT
cdr3_aa: CASTLPPSTEAFF

j_call: TRBJ2-3
cdr3_length: 14
v_call: TRBV15
d_call: TRBD2
clone_size: few
cdr3_nt: TGTGCCACCACCCCGGGGGGGAATACAGATACGCAGTATTTT
cdr3_aa: CATTPGGNTDTQYF

j_call: TRBJ2-5
cdr3_length: 16
v_call: TRBV20-1
d_call: .
clone_size: few
cdr3_nt: TGCAGTGCTAGACCCTTGGGGTTAGGAGCGGGAGAGACCCAGTACTTC
cdr3_aa: CSARPLGLGAGETQYF

j_call: TRBJ2-1
cdr3_length: 14
v_call: TRBV12-3/TRBV12-4
d_call: TRBD2
clone_size: few
cdr3_nt: TGTGCCAGCACCGAACTAGCGGGAGCCAATGAGCAGTTCTTC
cdr3_aa: CASTELAGANEQFF

j_call: TRBJ2-7
cdr3_length: 15
v_call: TRBV5-1
d_call: TRBD2
clone_size: many
cdr3_nt: TGCGCCAGCAGCTTGGGAGCGGGAGACTCCTACGAGCAGTACTTC
cdr3_aa: CASSLGAGDSYEQYF

j_call: TRBJ2-4
cdr3_length: 13
v_call: TRBV18
d_call: .
clone_size: .
cdr3_nt: TGTGCCAGCTCAGAGACGAGGAAAAACATTCAGTACTTC
cdr3_aa: CASSETRKNIQYF

j_call: TRBJ2-7
cdr3_length: 14
v_call: TRBV30
d_call: TRBD1
clone_size: few
cdr3_nt: TGTGCCTGGAGTACCGGGACAGGGCAAGACGAGCAGTACTTC
cdr3_aa: CAWSTGTGQDEQYF

j_call: TRBJ2-7
cdr3_length: 16
v_call: TRBV5-6
d_call: TRBD1
clone_size: once
cdr3_nt: TGTGCCAGCAGCCCAAAGTACAGGGGGGTACCCTACGAGCAGTACTTC
cdr3_aa: CASSPKYRGVPYEQYF

j_call: TRBJ2-7
cdr3_length: 15
v_call: TRBV6-5
d_call: TRBD1
clone_size: few
cdr3_nt: TGTGCCAGCAGATACAGGGACAGGGGACTTTACGAGCAGTACTTC
cdr3_aa: CASRYRDRGLYEQYF

j_call: TRBJ1-3
cdr3_length: 17
v_call: TRBV4-2
d_call: TRBD1
clone_size: few
cdr3_nt: TGTGCCAGCAGCCAAGACGCCGGGACAGGGTCTGGAAACACCATATATTTT
cdr3_aa: CASSQDAGTGSGNTIYF

j_call: TRBJ2-2
cdr3_length: 18
v_call: TRBV4-1
d_call: TRBD1
clone_size: .
cdr3_nt: TGCGCCAGCAGCCAACCTGGGACAGTACAGGGCCTCACCGGGGAGCTGTTTTTT
cdr3_aa: CASSQPGTVQGLTGELFF

j_call: TRBJ2-7
cdr3_length: 14
v_call: TRBV23-1
d_call: .
clone_size: .
cdr3_nt: TGCGCCGGCCGAACTCCACAGGTCCTGATCGAGCAGTACTTC
cdr3_aa: CAGRTPQVLIEQYF

j_call: TRBJ1-1
cdr3_length: 15
v_call: TRBV7-9
d_call: .
clone_size: .
cdr3_nt: TGTGCCAGCAGCTCCGCCTGGACAGAGAACACTGAAGCTTTCTTT
cdr3_aa: CASSSAWTENTEAFF

j_call: TRBJ1-2
cdr3_length: 15
v_call: TRBV7-9
d_call: TRBD1
clone_size: .
cdr3_nt: TGTGCCAGCAGCTTAAGCGGGGTGACAGGGGAAGGCTACACCTTC
cdr3_aa: CASSLSGVTGEGYTF

j_call: TRBJ2-3
cdr3_length: 12
v_call: TRBV3-1
d_call: .
clone_size: .
cdr3_nt: TGTGCCAGCAGCCACTTAGGGGATACGCAGTATTTT
cdr3_aa: CASSHLGDTQYF

j_call: TRBJ2-1
cdr3_length: 18
v_call: TRBV6-2/TRBV6-3
d_call: TRBD2
clone_size: .
cdr3_nt: TGTGCCAGCAGTTACCGAGGTGGGGTAGCGGGAGTCACGAATGAGCAGTTCTTC
cdr3_aa: CASSYRGGVAGVTNEQFF

j_call: TRBJ2-1
cdr3_length: 14
v_call: TRBV7-2
d_call: .
clone_size: few
cdr3_nt: TGTGCCAGCAGACCTCCGGTCGGCAACAATGAGCAGTTCTTC
cdr3_aa: CASRPPVGNNEQFF

j_call: TRBJ1-1
cdr3_length: 13
v_call: TRBV20-1
d_call: .
clone_size: .
cdr3_nt: TGCAGTGCTAGAACCGGGACATTATTCGAAGCTTTCTTT
cdr3_aa: CSARTGTLFEAFF

j_call: TRBJ1-6
cdr3_length: 16
v_call: TRBV5-1
d_call: TRBD1
clone_size: .
cdr3_nt: TGCGCCAGCAGCTACGGGACAGTGGATGATAATTCACCCCTCCACTTT
cdr3_aa: CASSYGTVDDNSPLHF

j_call: TRBJ1-1
cdr3_length: 13
v_call: TRBV11-3
d_call: TRBD1
clone_size: few
cdr3_nt: TGTGCCAGCAGCTTAGGGACAGGGACTGAAGCTTTCTTT
cdr3_aa: CASSLGTGTEAFF

j_call: TRBJ1-5
cdr3_length: 19
v_call: TRBV3-1
d_call: .
clone_size: many
cdr3_nt: TGTGCCAGCAGCCAAGTGGGAGGGGCCCTAACCTCTAGCAATCAGCCCCAGCATTTT
cdr3_aa: CASSQVGGALTSSNQPQHF

j_call: TRBJ1-1
cdr3_length: 13
v_call: TRBV3-1
d_call: .
clone_size: few
cdr3_nt: TGTGCCAGCAGCCAAGCAGGACCCACTGAAGCTTTCTTT
cdr3_aa: CASSQAGPTEAFF

j_call: TRBJ2-3
cdr3_length: 13
v_call: TRBV9
d_call: .
clone_size: .
cdr3_nt: TGTGCCAGCGGAGGGGGGGACACCGATACGCAGTATTTT
cdr3_aa: CASGGGDTDTQYF

j_call: TRBJ2-1
cdr3_length: 16
v_call: TRBV14
d_call: TRBD2
clone_size: few
cdr3_nt: TGTGCCAGCAGCCAATTAGCGGGAGTCGGGGGCGAAGAGCAGTTCTTC
cdr3_aa: CASSQLAGVGGEEQFF

j_call: TRBJ2-5
cdr3_length: 13
v_call: TRBV24-1
d_call: .
clone_size: few
cdr3_nt: TGTGCCACCAGTGTGTCACAGGGCGGGACCCAGTACTTC
cdr3_aa: CATSVSQGGTQYF